The sequence of this T cell receptor (beta chain) was determined in a study of T cell repertoires in cytomegalovirus infection. The study, taken as a whole, reports: It was HLA-C-restricted CMV-specific TCR beta clonotypes that dominated the response ex vivo. Carriers of CMV and the relevant HLA type were discriminated by public TCR beta frequency.

TCRdb redid the calling of the reads with MiXCR, one entry per CDR3 protein. The table records 310,000 or so distinct CDR3 sequences, more than 20% of them present only once. Points on this clonotype: Its antigen is unknown.

The CDR3 sequence is 15 residues long. V lost 7 bases and J lost 1, with 16 bases in between. CDR1 and CDR2 from the germline V gene are MNHEY and SMNVEV (reference sequence). The V gene is TRBV27, the J gene TRBJ1-1; TRBD1 might be the D (6 bases). The receptor's source is a human donor in good health (CMV status not recorded). Some clones in this sample may be carry-over from other donors' samples. The sequencing sample was made of PBMCs. CDR3 residues: CASTSLSRGNTEAFF. CDR3 in DNA: TGTGCCAGCACTTCCCTGTCCAGGGGGAACACTGAAGCTTTCTTT.